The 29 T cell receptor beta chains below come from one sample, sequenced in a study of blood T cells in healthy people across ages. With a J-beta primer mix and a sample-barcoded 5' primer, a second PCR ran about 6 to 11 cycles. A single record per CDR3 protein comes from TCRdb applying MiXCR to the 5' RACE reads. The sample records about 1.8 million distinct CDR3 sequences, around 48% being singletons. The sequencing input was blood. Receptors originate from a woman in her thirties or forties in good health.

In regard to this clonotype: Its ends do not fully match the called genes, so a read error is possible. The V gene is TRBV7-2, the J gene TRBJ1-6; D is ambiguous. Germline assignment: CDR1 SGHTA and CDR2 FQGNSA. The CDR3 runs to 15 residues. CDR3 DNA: TGTGTCAGCAGCTCAGGCGGACCTTATAATTCACCCCTCCACTTT. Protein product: CVSSSGGPYNSPLHF.

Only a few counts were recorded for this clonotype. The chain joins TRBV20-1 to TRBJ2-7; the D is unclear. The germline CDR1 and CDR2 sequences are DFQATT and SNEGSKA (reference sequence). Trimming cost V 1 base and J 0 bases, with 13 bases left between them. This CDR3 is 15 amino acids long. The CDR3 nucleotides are TGCAGTGCTAGAGTCCCGTGGGGATACTCCTACGAGCAGTACTTC. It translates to CSARVPWGYSYEQYF.

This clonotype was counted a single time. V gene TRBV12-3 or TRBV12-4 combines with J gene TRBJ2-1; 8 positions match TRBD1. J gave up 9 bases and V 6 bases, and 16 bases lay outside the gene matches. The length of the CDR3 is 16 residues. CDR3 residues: CASRPEDRANSLEQFF. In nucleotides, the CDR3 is TGTGCCAGCAGACCCGAGGACAGGGCTAATAGTCTTGAGCAGTTCTTC.

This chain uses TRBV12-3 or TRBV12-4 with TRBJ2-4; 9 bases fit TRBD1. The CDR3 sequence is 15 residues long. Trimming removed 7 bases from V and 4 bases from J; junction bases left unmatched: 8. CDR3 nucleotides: TGTGCCAGCAACCCCGGGACAGGGCGGAAAAACATTCAGTACTTC. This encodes CASNPGTGRKNIQYF.

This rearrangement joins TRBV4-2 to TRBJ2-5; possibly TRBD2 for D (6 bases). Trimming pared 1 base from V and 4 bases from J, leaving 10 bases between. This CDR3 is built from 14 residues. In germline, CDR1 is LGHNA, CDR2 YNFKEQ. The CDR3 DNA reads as TGTGCCAGCAGCCAAGGGGAGGAGGGAGAGACCCAGTACTTC. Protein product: CASSQGEEGETQYF.

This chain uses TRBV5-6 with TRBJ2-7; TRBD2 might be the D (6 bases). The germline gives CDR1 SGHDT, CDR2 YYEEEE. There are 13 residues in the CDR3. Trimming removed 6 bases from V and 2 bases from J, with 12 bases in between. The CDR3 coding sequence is TGTGCCAGCATTGTGGCGGGGACCTACGAGCAGTACTTC. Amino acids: CASIVAGTYEQYF.

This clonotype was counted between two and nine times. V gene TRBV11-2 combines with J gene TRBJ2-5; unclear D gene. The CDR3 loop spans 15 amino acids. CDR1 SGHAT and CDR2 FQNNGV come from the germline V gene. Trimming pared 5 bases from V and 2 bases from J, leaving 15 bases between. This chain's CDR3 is CASSARRRPQETQYF. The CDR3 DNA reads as TGTGCCAGCAGCGCCAGACGACGGCCTCAAGAGACCCAGTACTTC.

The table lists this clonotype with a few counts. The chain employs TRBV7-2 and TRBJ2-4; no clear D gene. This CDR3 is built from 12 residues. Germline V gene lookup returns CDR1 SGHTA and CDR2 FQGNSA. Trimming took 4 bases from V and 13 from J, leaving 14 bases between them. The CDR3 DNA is TGTGCCAGCAGCTCTTCAACTTCCAAGCAGTACTTC. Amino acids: CASSSSTSKQYF. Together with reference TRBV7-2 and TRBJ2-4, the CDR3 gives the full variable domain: GAGVSQSPSNKVTEKGKDVELRCDPISGHTALYWYRQSLGQGLEFLIYFQGNSAPDKSGLPSDRFSAERTGGSVSTLTIQRTQQEDSAVYLCASSSSTSKQYFGAGTRLSVL.

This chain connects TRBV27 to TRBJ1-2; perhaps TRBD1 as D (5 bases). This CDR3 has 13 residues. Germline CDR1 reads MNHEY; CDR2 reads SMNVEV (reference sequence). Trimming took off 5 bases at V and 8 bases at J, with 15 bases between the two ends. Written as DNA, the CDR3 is TGTGCCAGCAGTCCCGGGGGGTTATTAGGCTACACCTTC. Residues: CASSPGGLLGYTF.

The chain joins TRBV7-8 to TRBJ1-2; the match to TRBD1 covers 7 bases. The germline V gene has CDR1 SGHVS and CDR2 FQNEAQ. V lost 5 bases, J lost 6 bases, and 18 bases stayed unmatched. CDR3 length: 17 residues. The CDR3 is CASSLDLVGQVVDGYTF. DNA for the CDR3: TGTGCCAGCAGCCTAGACCTCGTAGGACAGGTGGTCGATGGCTACACCTTC.

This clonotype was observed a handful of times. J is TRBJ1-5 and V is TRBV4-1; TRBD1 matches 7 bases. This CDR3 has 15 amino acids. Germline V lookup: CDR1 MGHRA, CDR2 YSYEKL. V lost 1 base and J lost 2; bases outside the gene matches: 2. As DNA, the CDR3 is TGCGCCAGCAGCCAAGGACAGGGTGGCAATCAGCCCCAGCATTTT. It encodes CASSQGQGGNQPQHF.

The CDR3 here is CASNLTGDRNEQYF. DNA for the CDR3: TGTGCCAGCAACCTTACAGGGGACAGGAACGAGCAGTACTTC. The J gene is TRBJ2-5, the V gene TRBV6-2 or TRBV6-3; 8 nucleotides match TRBD1. The J call may be wrong; the DNA end is better matched by TRBJ2-7. The germline V gene encodes CDR1 MNHEY and CDR2 SVGEGT. The CDR3 runs to 14 residues.

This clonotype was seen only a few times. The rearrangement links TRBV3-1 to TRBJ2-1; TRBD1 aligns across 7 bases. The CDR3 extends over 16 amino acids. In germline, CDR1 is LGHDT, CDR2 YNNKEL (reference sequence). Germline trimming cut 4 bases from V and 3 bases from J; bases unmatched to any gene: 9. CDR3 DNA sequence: TGTGCCAGCAGCCCGGGACAGCCAGTCGGCTACAATGAGCAGTTCTTC. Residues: CASSPGQPVGYNEQFF.

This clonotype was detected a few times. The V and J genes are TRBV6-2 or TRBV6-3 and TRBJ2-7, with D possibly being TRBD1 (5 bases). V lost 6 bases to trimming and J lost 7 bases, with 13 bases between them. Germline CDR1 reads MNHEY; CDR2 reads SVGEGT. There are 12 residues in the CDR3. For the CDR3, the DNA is TGTGCCAGCAGCAACACAGGTGTGGAGCAGTACTTC. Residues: CASSNTGVEQYF.

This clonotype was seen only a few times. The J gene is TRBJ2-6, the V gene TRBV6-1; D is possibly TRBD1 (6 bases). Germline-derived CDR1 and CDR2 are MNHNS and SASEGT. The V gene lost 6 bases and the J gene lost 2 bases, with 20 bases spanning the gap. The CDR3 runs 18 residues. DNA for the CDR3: TGTGCCAGCAGACCGAACAGGGTCTTAAATCCTGGGGCCAACGTCCTGACTTTC. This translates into CASRPNRVLNPGANVLTF.

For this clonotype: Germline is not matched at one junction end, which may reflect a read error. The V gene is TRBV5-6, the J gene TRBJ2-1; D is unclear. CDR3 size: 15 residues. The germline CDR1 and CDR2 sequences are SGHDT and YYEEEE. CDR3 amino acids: CASSFERARYNERFF. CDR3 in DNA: TGTGCCAGCAGCTTCGAACGAGCGAGATACAATGAGCGGTTCTTC.

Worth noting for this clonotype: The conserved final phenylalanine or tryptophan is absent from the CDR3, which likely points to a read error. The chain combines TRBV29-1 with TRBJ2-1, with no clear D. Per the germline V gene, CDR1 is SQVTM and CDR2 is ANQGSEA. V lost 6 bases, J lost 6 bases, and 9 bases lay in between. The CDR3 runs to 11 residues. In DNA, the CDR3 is TGCAGCGTCGAATTATTCAATGAGCAGTTCCTC. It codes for CSVELFNEQFL.

The CDR3 DNA reads TGCGCCAGCAGCTTGTCGGGGGCCTCTCTCAATGAGCAGTTCTTC. Protein product: CASSLSGASLNEQFF. The V gene is TRBV5-1, the J gene TRBJ2-1; D may be TRBD1 or TRBD2 (6 bases each). The V end lost 1 base, the J end lost 6 bases, and 14 bases lay between the germline ends. There are 15 residues in the CDR3. CDR1 is SGHRS and CDR2 is YFSETQ in the germline V gene.

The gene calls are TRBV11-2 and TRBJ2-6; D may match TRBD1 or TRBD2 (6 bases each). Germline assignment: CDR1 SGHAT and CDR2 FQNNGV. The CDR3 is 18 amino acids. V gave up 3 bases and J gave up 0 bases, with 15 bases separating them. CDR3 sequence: CASSFPRRGSSGANVLTF. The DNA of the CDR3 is TGTGCCAGCAGCTTTCCCAGGAGGGGGAGCTCTGGGGCCAACGTCCTGACTTTC.

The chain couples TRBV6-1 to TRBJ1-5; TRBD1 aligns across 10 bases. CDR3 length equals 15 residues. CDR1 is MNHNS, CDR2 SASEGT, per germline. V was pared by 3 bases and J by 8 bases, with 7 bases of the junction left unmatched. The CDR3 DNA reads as TGTGCCAGCAGTGACCGGGACAGGGGTGGAAAGCCCCAGCATTTT. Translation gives CASSDRDRGGKPQHF.

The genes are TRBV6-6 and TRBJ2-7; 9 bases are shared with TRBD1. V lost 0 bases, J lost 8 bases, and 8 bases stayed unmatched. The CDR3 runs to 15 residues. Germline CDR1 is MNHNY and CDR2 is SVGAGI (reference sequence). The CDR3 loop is CASSYSRQGVGKQYF. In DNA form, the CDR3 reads TGTGCCAGCAGTTACTCAAGACAGGGGGTAGGAAAGCAGTACTTC.

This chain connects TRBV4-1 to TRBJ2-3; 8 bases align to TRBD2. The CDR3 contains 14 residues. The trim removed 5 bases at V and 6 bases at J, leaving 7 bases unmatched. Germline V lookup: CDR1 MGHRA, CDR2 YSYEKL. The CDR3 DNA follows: TGCGCCAGCAGCGCAAACGGGGGGGTGGATACGCAGTATTTT. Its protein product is CASSANGGVDTQYF.

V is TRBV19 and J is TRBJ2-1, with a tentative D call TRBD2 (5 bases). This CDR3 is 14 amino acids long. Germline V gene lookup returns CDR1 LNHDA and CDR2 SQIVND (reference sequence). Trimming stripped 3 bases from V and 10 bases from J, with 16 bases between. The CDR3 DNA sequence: TGTGCCAGTAGTATTCTGGGTTCGGGAAAAGAGCAGTTCTTC. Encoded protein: CASSILGSGKEQFF.

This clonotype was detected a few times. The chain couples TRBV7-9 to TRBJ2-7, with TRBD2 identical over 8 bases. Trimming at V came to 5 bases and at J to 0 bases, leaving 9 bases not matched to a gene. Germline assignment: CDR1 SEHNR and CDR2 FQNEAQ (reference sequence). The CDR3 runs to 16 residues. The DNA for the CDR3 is TGTGCCAGCAGCCCTAGCGGGCGGGGGCACTCCTACGAGCAGTACTTC. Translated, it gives CASSPSGRGHSYEQYF. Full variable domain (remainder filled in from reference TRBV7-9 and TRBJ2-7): DTGVSQNPRHKITKRGQNVTFRCDPISEHNRLYWYRQTLGQGPEFLTYFQNEAQLEKSRLLSDRFSAERPKGSFSTLEIQRTEQGDSAMYLCASSPSGRGHSYEQYFGPGTRLTVT.

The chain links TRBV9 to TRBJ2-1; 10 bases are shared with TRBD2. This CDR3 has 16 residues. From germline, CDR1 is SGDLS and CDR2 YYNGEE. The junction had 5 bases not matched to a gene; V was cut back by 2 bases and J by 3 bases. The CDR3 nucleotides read TGTGCCAGCAGCGTTATTAGCGGGGGGATCTACAATGAGCAGTTCTTC. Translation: CASSVISGGIYNEQFF.

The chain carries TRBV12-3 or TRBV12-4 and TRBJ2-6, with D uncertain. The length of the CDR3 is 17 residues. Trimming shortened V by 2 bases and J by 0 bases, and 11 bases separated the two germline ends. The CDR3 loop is CASSLSFADSGANVLTF. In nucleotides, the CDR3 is TGTGCCAGCAGTTTAAGTTTTGCGGACTCTGGGGCCAACGTCCTGACTTTC.

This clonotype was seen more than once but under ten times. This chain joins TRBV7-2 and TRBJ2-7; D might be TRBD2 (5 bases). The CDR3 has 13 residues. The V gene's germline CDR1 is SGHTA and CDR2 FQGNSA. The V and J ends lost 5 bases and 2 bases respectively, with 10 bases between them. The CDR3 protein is CASSPRVTYEQYF. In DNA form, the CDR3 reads TGTGCCAGCAGCCCGAGGGTAACCTACGAGCAGTACTTC.

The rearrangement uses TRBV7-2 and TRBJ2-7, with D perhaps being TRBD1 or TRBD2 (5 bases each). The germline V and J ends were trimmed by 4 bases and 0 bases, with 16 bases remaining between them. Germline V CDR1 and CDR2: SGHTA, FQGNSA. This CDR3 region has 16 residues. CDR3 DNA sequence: TGTGCCAGCAGCTCCCTCCCGGGACGGAGCTCCTACGAGCAGTACTTC. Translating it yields CASSSLPGRSSYEQYF.

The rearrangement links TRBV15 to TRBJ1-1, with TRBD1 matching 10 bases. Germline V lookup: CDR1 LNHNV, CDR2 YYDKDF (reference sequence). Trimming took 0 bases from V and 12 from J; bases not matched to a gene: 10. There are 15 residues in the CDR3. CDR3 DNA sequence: TGTGCCACCAGCAGAGATGGGGGGACAGGGGCGAAACCTTTCTTT. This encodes CATSRDGGTGAKPFF.